The entry below describes one T cell receptor (beta chain). Its target is not known. This sample was included in a study of PD-1 blockade in classical Hodgkin lymphoma. Study observations and caveats: With respect to the repertoire differences, their causes, possibly disease activity or prior therapy, remain undefined.

The table came from immunoSEQ multiplex PCR; TCRdb's copy has only in-frame clones and leaves some out. The sample lists around 27,000 clones, around 89% seen once, with approximately 0.35% in the top ten. Time point: newly diagnosed, previously untreated cHL patient sample. The study purified CD4+ T cells from thawed PBMCs using magnetic negative selection. The source is a human donor with classical Hodgkin lymphoma. The sequencing sample was made of CD4+ T cells from blood.

The CDR3 nucleotides are TGTGCCAGCTCACCGGACGGGGAAAAACTGTTTTTT. Translated: CASSPDGEKLFF. J is TRBJ1-4 and V is TRBV18; D gene unclear. The CDR3 is made up of 12 amino acids. The V end lost 3 bases, the J end lost 8 bases, and 7 bases lay between the germline ends. Per the germline V gene, CDR1 is KGHSH and CDR2 is LQKENI.